Each of the 9 T cell receptor beta chains below was sequenced from the same sample in a study of blood T cell repertoires in COVID-19. Sequencing was performed with immunoSEQ multiplex PCR; in TCRdb, only in-frame clones are kept and a portion is missing. This table has 200,000 to 300,000 clones, around 86% appearing once. Sequencing used peripheral blood. These receptors originate from a woman in her fifties or sixties with active or convalescent COVID-19.

This rearrangement joins TRBV19 to TRBJ1-4, with 10 bases that match TRBD1. Germline assignment: CDR1 LNHDA and CDR2 SQIVND (reference sequence). The ends lost 5 bases at V and 7 bases at J; junction bases unmatched: 7. The CDR3 covers 15 residues. CDR3 protein: CASSPGQGSGEKLFF. CDR3 bases: TGTGCCAGTAGTCCGGGACAGGGGAGTGGTGAAAAACTGTTTTTT.

The V gene is TRBV6-1, the J gene TRBJ2-7, with 9 bases aligning to TRBD1. Germline-derived CDR1 and CDR2 are MNHNS and SASEGT. The CDR3 totals 16 residues. The junction had 7 bases not matched to a gene; V was cut back by 2 bases and J by 2 bases. CDR3 region: CASSESLGQGTYEQYF. Written as DNA, the CDR3 is TGTGCCAGCAGTGAATCCCTTGGACAGGGGACCTACGAGCAGTACTTC.

This clone came up a few times. The chain combines TRBV3-1 (or the pseudogene TRBV3-2) with TRBJ1-6; 8 bases are a match to TRBD1. Germline V gene sequence: CDR1 LGHDT, CDR2 YNNKEL (reference sequence). Losses at the gene ends were 0 bases for V and 3 bases for J; bases not matched to a gene: 10. The CDR3 sequence is 19 residues long. The CDR3 reads CASSQDPRGQADYNSPLHF. The CDR3 nucleotides read TGTGCCAGCAGCCAAGATCCCCGGGGACAGGCAGACTATAATTCACCCCTCCACTTT.

J is TRBJ1-2 and V is TRBV6-5, with 7 positions matching TRBD1. CDR3 length equals 15 residues. Losses at the gene ends were 0 bases for V and 8 bases for J; bases not matched to a gene: 9. Germline loops: CDR1 MNHEY, CDR2 SVGAGI. The CDR3 reads CASSYSLKGASGYTF. The CDR3 DNA is TGTGCCAGCAGTTACTCGTTGAAGGGGGCGTCGGGCTACACCTTC.

The CDR3, as DNA: TGTGCCAGCTCACCACTCCCCAAGGTGCGGGGAGCCTACAATGAGCAGTTCTTC. Translation gives CASSPLPKVRGAYNEQFF. This chain links TRBV18 with TRBJ2-1; maybe TRBD2 (6 bases). In germline, CDR1 is KGHSH, CDR2 LQKENI. This CDR3 has 18 residues. The germline V and J ends were trimmed by 1 base and 2 bases, with 18 bases remaining between them.

V and J are TRBV7-9 and TRBJ2-2; 7 bases match TRBD2. The length of the CDR3 is 16 residues. V shed 10 bases and J 0 bases; nucleotides not matched to a gene: 11. CDR1 is SEHNR and CDR2 is FQNEAQ in the germline V gene (reference sequence). The CDR3 here is CAITDLAATNTGELFF. The CDR3 region has the DNA TGTGCCATTACCGATCTAGCGGCTACGAACACCGGGGAGCTGTTTTTT.

This clone was detected a few times. V gene TRBV5-1 combines with J gene TRBJ1-2; tentatively, D is TRBD1 (6 bases). CDR1 and CDR2 (germline): SGHRS, YFSETQ. V lost 3 bases, J lost 4 bases, and 7 bases lay in between. This CDR3 region has 12 residues. CDR3 bases: TGCGCCAGCAGCTCGGACAGCTATGGCTACACCTTC. This codes for CASSSDSYGYTF.

The chain links TRBV4-1 to TRBJ2-5, with TRBD2 identical over 8 bases. V lost 1 base to trimming and J lost 2 bases; unmatched junction nucleotides: 9. The CDR3 runs 17 residues. Germline V gene lookup returns CDR1 MGHRA and CDR2 YSYEKL. The CDR3 loop reads CASSQVPGGPRQETQYF. Written as DNA, the CDR3 is TGCGCCAGCAGCCAAGTCCCGGGGGGGCCGAGACAAGAGACCCAGTACTTC.

The rearrangement links TRBV21-1 to TRBJ2-7; whether TRBD2, the table's D call, matches the DNA was not checked. TRBV21-1 is a pseudogene. There are 14 residues in the CDR3. The CDR3 region is CASSTHRVTYEQYF. The CDR3 DNA is TGTGCCAGCAGCACCCACCGGGTCACCTACGAGCAGTACTTC.